This T cell receptor (beta chain) is from a study of cytomegalovirus exposure and HLA in healthy donors. The table lists this clone with a count of one. 60 Vbeta and 13 Jbeta primers were used in PCR. Per the study methods: Later analysis identified 88 million or so unique TCR beta chains, 9 million to 12 million shared. This table comes from immunoSEQ multiplex PCR, and its TCRdb copy is limited to in-frame clones, with some not included. That table supplies the V and J calls and clone size; D and trimming were determined from the DNA. The sample carries approximately 160,000 clones, roughly 82% recorded once. Sequenced sample: PBMCs. The TCR comes from a man aged 30 to 45 in good health and CMV-seropositive.

The CDR3 spells CASNQGAYQPQHF. CDR3 bases: TGTGCCAGCAATCAGGGGGCCTATCAGCCCCAGCATTTT. The chain employs TRBV2 and TRBJ1-5; 8 positions match TRBD1. V was pared by 7 bases and J by 5 bases, with 4 bases of the junction left unmatched. The CDR3 loop spans 13 amino acids. In germline, CDR1 is SNHLY, CDR2 FYNNEI.